A single sample is the source of the 21 T cell receptor beta chains below, sequenced in a study of cytomegalovirus exposure and HLA in healthy donors. The repertoire was sequenced with immunoSEQ multiplex PCR; TCRdb's copy has only in-frame clones and lacks some. The sample shows 65,000 to 85,000 clones, 95% of them seen only once. The sample consisted of PBMCs. These receptors came from a young woman in good health and CMV-seronegative.

The chain uses TRBV6-5 and TRBJ1-4; D unresolved. CDR1 and CDR2 (germline): MNHEY, SVGAGI. The V end was cut by 6 bases, the J end by 0 bases, with 11 bases between. The CDR3 is 15 amino acids. The chain's CDR3 is CASREPRATNEKLFF. The CDR3 region has the DNA TGTGCCAGCAGAGAGCCGAGGGCAACTAATGAAAAACTGTTTTTT.

V usage is TRBV7-6 and J usage is TRBJ1-3; no definite D call. CDR1 and CDR2 (germline): SGHVS, FNYEAQ. The CDR3 length is 16 residues. Trimming shortened V by 4 bases and J by 2 bases, and 15 bases separated the two germline ends. The CDR3 nucleotides are TGTGCCAGCAGCTCCCTAGTCCCCTCGGCTGGAAACACCATATATTTT. This sequence encodes CASSSLVPSAGNTIYF. The full variable domain, its missing parts supplied by reference TRBV7-6 and TRBJ1-3, is GAGVSQSPRYKVTKRGQDVALRCDPISGHVSLYWYRQALGQGPEFLTYFNYEAQQDKSGLPNDRFSAERPEGSISTLTIQRTEQRDSAMYRCASSSLVPSAGNTIYFGEGSWLTVV.

This rearrangement joins TRBV5-1 to TRBJ1-2; 8 nucleotides agree with TRBD1. CDR1 and CDR2 (germline): SGHRS, YFSETQ. Germline trimming cut 4 bases from V and 9 bases from J; bases unmatched to any gene: 5. The CDR3 runs 12 residues. The CDR3 sequence is CASSLGQGRYTF. Written as DNA, the CDR3 is TGCGCCAGCAGCCTCGGACAGGGTCGCTACACCTTC.

This chain uses TRBV11-2 with TRBJ2-7; 8 bases agree with TRBD2. The CDR3 is 15 residues long. CDR1 SGHAT and CDR2 FQNNGV come from the germline V gene. With 6 bases clipped from V and 4 bases from J, the junction kept 11 bases outside the gene matches. The CDR3 nucleotides read TGTGCCAGCAGGCAACTAGCGGCGGGGAGTTACGAGCAGTACTTC. Residues: CASRQLAAGSYEQYF.

The chain has TRBV6-6 and TRBJ1-5; 7 nucleotides agree with TRBD1. The ends lost 6 bases at V and 3 bases at J; junction bases unmatched: 2. The CDR3 has 13 residues. The V gene's germline CDR1 is MNHNY and CDR2 SVGAGI (reference sequence). The CDR3 region has the DNA TGTGCCAGCAGACAGGGGTACAATCAGCCCCAGCATTTT. Its translation is CASRQGYNQPQHF.

This chain joins TRBV14 and TRBJ2-1, with D perhaps TRBD2 (7 bases). The germline V and J ends were trimmed by 7 bases and 3 bases, with 10 bases remaining between them. Germline V gene data show CDR1 as SGHDN and CDR2 as FVKESK. The CDR3 loop spans 13 amino acids. The CDR3 nucleotides read TGTGCCAGCAAAGCGGGACACTACAATGAGCAGTTCTTC. Translated: CASKAGHYNEQFF. The whole variable domain, remainder taken from reference TRBV14 and TRBJ2-1, is EAGVTQFPSHSVIEKGQTVTLRCDPISGHDNLYWYRRVMGKEIKFLLHFVKESKQDESGMPNNRFLAERTGGTYSTLKVQPAELEDSGVYFCASKAGHYNEQFFGPGTRLTVL.

This chain's CDR3 is CASSGARRSEQFF. Written as DNA, the CDR3 is TGCGCCAGCAGTGGAGCTAGGCGGAGTGAGCAGTTCTTC. The chain employs TRBV10-1 and TRBJ2-1; D unresolved. Germline V gene lookup returns CDR1 WNHNN and CDR2 SYGVQD (reference sequence). CDR3 length: 13 amino acids. The V and J ends lost 4 bases and 9 bases respectively, with 13 bases between them.

The chain combines TRBV19 with TRBJ2-7, with 8 bases identical to TRBD1. The length of the CDR3 is 15 residues. Per germline, CDR1 LNHDA and CDR2 SQIVND (reference sequence). V lost 6 bases and J lost 3; bases outside the gene matches: 10. The CDR3 region has the DNA TGTGCCAGTAGCCCAGGGGGCCATCCCCTCTACGAGCAGTACTTC. It encodes CASSPGGHPLYEQYF.

This chain uses TRBV11-2 with TRBJ2-7, with TRBD1 matching 8 bases. V trimming: 5 bases; J trimming: 5 bases; junction bases outside the gene matches: 5. The length of the CDR3 is 13 residues. Germline V gives CDR1 SGHAT, CDR2 FQNNGV. The CDR3 region has the DNA TGTGCCAGCAGCCGCGGACAGGGCCACGAGCAGTACTTC. Amino acids: CASSRGQGHEQYF.

This rearrangement joins TRBV18 to TRBJ2-2, with 9 bases fitting TRBD2. V gave up 8 bases and J gave up 5 bases; unmatched junction bases: 9. The germline gives CDR1 KGHSH, CDR2 LQKENI. The CDR3 spans 15 residues. CDR3 residues: CASEKNSGSTGELFF. In DNA form, the CDR3 reads TGTGCCAGCGAGAAGAATAGCGGGAGTACCGGGGAGCTGTTTTTT. The whole variable domain, filled in from reference TRBV18 and TRBJ2-2, reads NAGVMQNPRHLVRRRGQEARLRCSPMKGHSHVYWYRQLPEEGLKFMVYLQKENIIDESGMPKERFSAEFPKEGPSILRIQQVVRGDSAAYFCASEKNSGSTGELFFGEGSRLTVL.

The sample holds one count of this clone. V usage is TRBV28 and J usage is TRBJ1-6; D is ambiguous. Germline V lookup: CDR1 MDHEN, CDR2 SYDVKM. Between the trimmed V and J ends, which lost 8 bases and 4 bases, there was a span of 12 bases. This CDR3 contains 14 residues. The CDR3 sequence: CASSGVQYNSPLHF. CDR3 in DNA: TGTGCCAGCTCCGGGGTCCAGTATAATTCACCCCTCCACTTT.

This chain links TRBV19 with TRBJ1-5; 8 bases are a match to TRBD1. V shed 3 bases, J shed 2 bases, and the junction held 3 bases outside the gene matches. CDR3 length: 15 residues. Germline V lookup: CDR1 LNHDA, CDR2 SQIVND (reference sequence). CDR3 sequence: CASSIDRGGNQPQHF. DNA for the CDR3: TGTGCCAGTAGTATCGACAGGGGAGGCAATCAGCCCCAGCATTTT.

CDR3 bases: TGCAGCGTGACTAGCGGGAGTTACGAGCAGTACTTC. This gives the protein CSVTSGSYEQYF. The chain links TRBV29-1 to TRBJ2-7; 12 positions agree with TRBD2. V shed 6 bases and J 4 bases; nucleotides not matched to a gene: 1. This CDR3 has 12 residues. Germline V gene sequence: CDR1 SQVTM, CDR2 ANQGSEA.

The J gene is TRBJ1-4, the V gene TRBV19; a weak D match, TRBD1 (5 bases). The CDR3 consists of 13 residues. Trimming cost V 10 bases and J 8 bases, with 17 bases left between them. CDR1 is LNHDA and CDR2 is SQIVND in the germline V gene (reference sequence). This CDR3 reads CATLDGGREKLFF. The CDR3 coding sequence is TGTGCCACCCTTGATGGGGGGAGGGAAAAACTGTTTTTT.

The V and J genes are TRBV10-2 and TRBJ2-1, with 12 bases matching TRBD2. V lost 5 bases, J lost 10 bases, and 6 bases stayed unmatched. The CDR3 extends over 14 amino acids. Germline loops: CDR1 WSHSY, CDR2 SAAADI. The chain's CDR3 is CASSILAGGGEQFF. The DNA of the CDR3 is TGCGCCAGCAGTATACTAGCGGGAGGAGGAGAGCAGTTCTTC.

V gene TRBV29-1 combines with J gene TRBJ2-5; D is unresolved. The CDR3 is made up of 14 amino acids. Germline V lookup: CDR1 SQVTM, CDR2 ANQGSEA. The V and J ends lost 3 bases and 2 bases respectively, with 13 bases between them. The CDR3: CSVDNPRQQETQYF. The CDR3 DNA reads as TGCAGCGTTGATAATCCGAGGCAGCAAGAGACCCAGTACTTC.

The rearrangement uses TRBV29-1 and TRBJ2-1, with TRBD2 matching over 13 bases. This CDR3 comprises 14 residues. The germline CDR1 and CDR2 sequences are SQVTM and ANQGSEA. The trim removed 8 bases at V and 7 bases at J, leaving 8 bases unmatched. The CDR3 sequence is CSLGRTSGRNEQFF. The DNA of the CDR3 is TGCAGCCTCGGGAGGACTAGCGGGAGAAATGAGCAGTTCTTC.

A word on this clone: In the same sample, other DNA sequences code for this CDR3. This chain links TRBV7-2 with TRBJ1-4, with TRBD1 identical over 9 bases. Germline V gene data show CDR1 as SGHTA and CDR2 as FQGNSA. The CDR3 has 15 residues. The trim removed 5 bases at V and 4 bases at J, leaving 5 bases unmatched. CDR3 in DNA: TGTGCCAGCAGCCGTGGGACAGGGAGTAATGAAAAACTGTTTTTT. Translated: CASSRGTGSNEKLFF.

The chain recombines TRBV7-6 with TRBJ2-1; possibly TRBD2 for D (5 bases). CDR3 size: 14 residues. The ends were cut back, 2 bases at V and 8 bases at J, with 13 bases in the middle. CDR1 is SGHVS, CDR2 FNYEAQ, per germline. This chain's CDR3 is CASSLRAGRDEQFF. Written as DNA, the CDR3 is TGTGCCAGCAGCTTAAGGGCCGGGCGGGATGAGCAGTTCTTC.

The V and J genes are TRBV4-3 and TRBJ2-3; 9 nucleotides agree with TRBD2. With 3 bases clipped from V and 6 bases from J, the junction kept 13 bases outside the gene matches. Germline CDR1 is LGHNA and CDR2 is YSLEER. The CDR3 has 17 amino acids. The CDR3 protein is CASSQGRASGVVDTQYF. The CDR3 DNA follows: TGCGCCAGCAGCCAGGGCAGGGCTAGCGGGGTTGTCGATACGCAGTATTTT.

The V call is TRBV5-1, the J call TRBJ2-3, with a weak D call TRBD1 (5 bases). The CDR3 sequence is 16 residues long. Germline CDR1 and CDR2: SGHRS and YFSETQ. V lost 4 bases to trimming and J lost 4 bases, with 19 bases between them. In nucleotides, the CDR3 is TGCGCCAGCAGCGGTTTCCCCTATAGGGGTGCAGATACGCAGTATTTT. Translated, it gives CASSGFPYRGADTQYF.